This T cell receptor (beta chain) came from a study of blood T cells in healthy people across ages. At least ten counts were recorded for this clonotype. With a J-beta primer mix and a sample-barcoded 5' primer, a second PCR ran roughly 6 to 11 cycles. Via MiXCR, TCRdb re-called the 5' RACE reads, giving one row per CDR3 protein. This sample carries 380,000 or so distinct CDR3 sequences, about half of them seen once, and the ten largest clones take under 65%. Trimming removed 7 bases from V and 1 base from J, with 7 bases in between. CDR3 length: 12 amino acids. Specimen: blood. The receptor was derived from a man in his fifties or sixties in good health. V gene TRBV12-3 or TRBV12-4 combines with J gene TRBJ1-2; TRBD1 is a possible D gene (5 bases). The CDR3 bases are TGTGCCAGCACAGGGAATAACTATGGCTACACCTTC. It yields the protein CASTGNNYGYTF.